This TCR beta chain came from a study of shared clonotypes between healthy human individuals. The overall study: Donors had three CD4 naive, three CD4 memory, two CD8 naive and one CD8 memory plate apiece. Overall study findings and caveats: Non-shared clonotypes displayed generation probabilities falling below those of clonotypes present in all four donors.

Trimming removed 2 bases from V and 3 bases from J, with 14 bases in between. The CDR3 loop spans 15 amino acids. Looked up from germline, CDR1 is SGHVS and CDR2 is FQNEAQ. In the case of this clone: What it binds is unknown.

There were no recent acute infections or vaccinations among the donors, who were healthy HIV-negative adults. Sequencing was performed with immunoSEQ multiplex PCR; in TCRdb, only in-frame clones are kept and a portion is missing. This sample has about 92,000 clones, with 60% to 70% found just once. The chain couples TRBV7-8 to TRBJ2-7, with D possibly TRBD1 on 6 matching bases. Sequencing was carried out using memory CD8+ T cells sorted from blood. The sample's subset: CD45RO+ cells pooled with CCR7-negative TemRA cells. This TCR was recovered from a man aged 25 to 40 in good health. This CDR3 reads CASSLSSGVLYEQYF. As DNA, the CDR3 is TGTGCCAGCAGCTTATCGTCAGGGGTCCTCTACGAGCAGTACTTC.